This T cell receptor (beta chain) is drawn from a study of cytomegalovirus exposure and HLA in healthy donors (dated by TCRdb to about 2017). Study-level background: According to an earlier analysis of 587 of the donors, about 179 million T cells yielded 120 million or so unique TCR beta sequences and around 300 Gb of sequence data. Around 320 gigabases of sequencing data and 70 million to 100 million unique TCR sequences were included in an early release covering about 600 HLA-typed donors. Of the approximately 400 genotyped donors, 75% to 85% were placed in the genetic ancestry cluster associated with self-reported Caucasian donors. The aim of the study was to test whether cataloging public T cell receptors could identify signatures of past pathogen exposure. Using immunosequencing, the study profiled T cell repertoires from about 610 subjects and related those repertoires to cytomegalovirus serostatus. A separate validation cohort of about 110 different subjects was used in addition to the approximately 700-subject first cohort. High-throughput TCR immunosequencing, statistical association of individual TCRs with disease status, and machine learning were combined to predict cytomegalovirus infection status. A later analysis re-analyzed previously published TCR beta repertoires from 550 to 700 donors and added high-resolution HLA genotyping to study TCR occurrence patterns. Rather than using new phenotypic data, the later analysis identified candidate immune exposures from TCR beta sequences and from how often those sequences occurred across donors. An earlier analysis of fewer than 750 of the donors used high-throughput TCR beta sequencing to judge whether each TCR beta V gene segment behaved as functional or pseudogenic. Donor age, sex, ethnicity and CMV serostatus were compiled together with the repertoire data. Genome-wide SNP genotypes for about 60% of the roughly 700 donors were used in a later genetic analysis, which treated that subset as a discovery cohort. All discovery cohort repertoires had been generated using a single sequencing platform. Class I and class II HLA loci were covered by the typing at four-digit resolution. Typing coverage differed by locus: A, B, C, DRB1 and DQB1 were typed in about 629-640 donors, DQA1 in about 550, DPA1 in 600 to 610, and DPB1 in around 490. Because of strong linkage in the cohort, 4 to 6 DR-DQ haplotypes were treated as single units for association and clustering. Among about 400 genotyped donors of the cohort, an average of approximately 240,000 unique TCR beta nucleotide sequences was sequenced per donor, of which approximately 18% were non-productive. Findings and caveats that apply to the study as a whole: A cluster of highly shared sequence variants was judged likely to be a technical artifact of the sequencing pipeline. CMV serostatus was the only immune exposure information available for the cohort. A later analysis found that TCR association rates varied across HLA loci, with DRB1 alleles showing the most associated TCRs and HLA-C alleles the fewest. A total of 150 or so TCR beta chains were listed by the study as associated with cytomegalovirus. An association between a missense DCLRE1C variant and V-gene and J-gene trimming of TCR beta chains was found in a later genetic analysis and replicated in an independent cohort. In vitro tests confirmed that a few of the cytomegalovirus-associated TCR beta chains recognize cytomegalovirus antigens. In a later analysis, around 17,000 TCR beta sequences were associated with specific HLA alleles at a false discovery rate of 0.05. Most TCR sequences were seen in very few donors, while some public TCRs were found in many individuals. A further reported finding was that TCR beta sequences accurately predicted the HLA-A and HLA-B alleles for most subjects in the first cohort. Correlated functional status among segregating V segments might reflect linkage disequilibrium, but an unknown experimental factor could not be ruled out. A later analysis found that HLA-associated TCR beta chains were more clonally expanded and had lower generation probabilities than equally common non-associated chains. Compared with the roughly 720-donor mean, donors in an Asian-associated ancestry cluster had fewer N-insertions in productive TCRs, according to a later genetic analysis. HLA typing was unavailable for some donors at each locus, so association tests used only the typed subset. Several of the top co-occurrence clusters appeared to be linked to parvovirus B19, influenza, CMV and Epstein-Barr virus, according to a later analysis. Roughly uniform sequencing depth across donors was assumed in presence/absence analyses, although this assumption may not hold. Assigning TCR associations to individual alleles was difficult when HLA alleles, especially DR and DQ, strongly co-occurred. The authors suggested that the approach could potentially be generalized to other disease states and immunological phenotypes. The earlier analysis of 587 of the donors excluded some 15 rarely observed V segments, including chromosome 9 orphons, because counts were too low. The 87-base-pair reads could not distinguish some IMGT-functional V segments, including TRBV6-2 and TRBV6-3, so those segments were excluded. This cohort had only TCR beta chains sequenced, and the lack of alpha or paired-chain data limited which features could be detected. The classifier was reported to diagnose cytomegalovirus status with high specificity and sensitivity in both the original cohort and the validation cohort. A later analysis found that most CMV-associated TCR beta chains appeared HLA-restricted, with HLA associations seemingly driven largely by CMV exposure. In an earlier analysis of under 600 of the donors, most TCR beta V segments were observed in productive rearrangements about 87% or about 30% of the time, broadly matching IMGT annotations.

Library preparation was by the immunoSEQ multiplex PCR assay. For the multiplex PCR, a mixture combining 60 forward primers for TCR Vbeta segments and 13 reverse primers for TCR Jbeta segments was used. A multiplex PCR assay on genomic DNA amplified the CDR3 region of rearranged TCR beta genes. On the Illumina HiSeq System, the amplified TCR beta libraries were sequenced as 87-base-pair reads. Under the source paper's analysis protocol: A later analysis tallied 75 million to 85 million unique TCR beta chains across the 650 to 750 repertoires, and 10 million to 11 million of those chains were shared by two or more donors. A nearest-neighbor algorithm error-corrected the raw reads and collapsed the reads into unique sequences, merging closely related sequences to remove PCR and sequencing errors. V, D and J gene segments were assigned by aligning CDR3 sequences to IMGT reference sequences. Each retained sequence needed at least a six-nucleotide match to both a V gene segment and a J gene segment. Rearrangements were classified as productive when the CDR3 lacked stop codons and remained in frame with V and J, and all other rearrangements were classified as non-productive. CDR3 was defined by IMGT convention, running from the second conserved V-encoded cysteine to the conserved J-encoded phenylalanine. The earlier analysis of about 640 of the donors excluded any sequence lacking an unambiguous match to a single V gene segment. In an earlier analysis of 587 of the donors, a V segment was called functional when productive rearrangements were above 56.7%, and segregating when the standard deviation between donors exceeded 5%. A statistical classification framework was built to diagnose cytomegalovirus status from the catalog of TCR beta chain sequences. In a later analysis, TCR nucleotide sequences were compared against IMGT/GENE-DB human TR gene sequences so that V and J genes could be assigned. A later analysis assigned CDR3 sequences and most-parsimonious VDJ recombination scenarios with the TCRdist pipeline. In a later analysis, each TCR beta chain was defined by its CDR3 amino acid sequence together with its V-gene family, and reads lacking a unique V-gene family were excluded. In a later analysis, 450 to 600 highly shared, low-generation-probability nucleotide sequences were removed to address suspected cross-contamination and a sequencing artifact. In a later analysis, a clonal expansion index for each public chain was calculated from normalized within-repertoire ranks of inferred template counts. In a later analysis, generation probabilities were computed using a VDJ recombination model fitted to out-of-frame rearrangements, and the results were checked against IGoR. In a later analysis, TCR-TCR, TCR-HLA and TCR-CMV co-occurrence was scored with hypergeometric tests, and a repertoire-size bias correction was applied to TCR pairs. To estimate false discovery rates, a later analysis permuted the HLA or CMV assignments 20 times. A later analysis grouped co-occurring TCRs with DBSCAN, adding TCRdist sequence similarity when clustering within HLA-allele-positive subsets. For co-occurrence clustering, repertoires with fewer than 30,000 or more than 120,000 public chains were excluded, along with about five repertoires with anomalous nucleotide sharing. TCRdb retrieved this table from immuneACCESS and kept in-frame rearrangements only. Not all clones are present; in checked studies, unresolved V genes account for under half, and no reason is known for the remainder. That table supplies the V and J calls and clone size; D and trimming were determined from the DNA. The sample table holds approximately 170,000 clones, of which 79% were seen once. The top ten clones comprise 1.6% of the sample.

Sequences SNHLY (CDR1) and FYNNEI (CDR2) are obtained from the germline V gene. Inclusive of the bounding cysteine and phenylalanine, the CDR3 is 14 residues long. Only the CDR3 region is kept as DNA, spanning 42 bases read in frame from base 1. Germline trimming amounts to 4 bases on V and 5 bases on J, with 5 as the count of junction bases outside the gene matches. The cohort consisted of hundreds of healthy bone marrow donors. At the time of sampling, every cohort member was nominally healthy, though immune exposures that went unrecorded were likely present. The donor tested CMV seronegative and was one of the 352 seronegative cohort members. Each donor provided a peripheral blood sample, and peripheral blood mononuclear cells were used for TCR beta sequencing. Genomic DNA was extracted from the blood cell samples with the Qiagen DNeasy Blood Extraction Kit. A word on this clone: It has no known antigen specificity. No qualities accompany the bases; no much larger clone lies one base away.

The rearrangement combines TRBV2 with TRBJ2-5; 9 nucleotides in the junction match TRBD1. This sequence was found in a woman in her late teens or twenties in good health and CMV-seronegative. The sequenced material came from PBMCs. The CDR3 amino acid sequence is: CASSVDRGWETQYF. The DNA sequence is given as TGTGCCAGCAGTGTCGACAGGGGGTGGGAGACCCAGTACTTC. Supplemented by the reference TRBV2 and TRBJ2-5 proteins around the CDR3, the complete variable domain is EPEVTQTPSHQVTQMGQEVILRCVPISNHLYFYWYRQILGQKVEFLVSFYNNEISEKSEIFDDQFSVERPDGSNFTLKIRSTKLEDSAMYFCASSVDRGWETQYFGPGTRLLVL.